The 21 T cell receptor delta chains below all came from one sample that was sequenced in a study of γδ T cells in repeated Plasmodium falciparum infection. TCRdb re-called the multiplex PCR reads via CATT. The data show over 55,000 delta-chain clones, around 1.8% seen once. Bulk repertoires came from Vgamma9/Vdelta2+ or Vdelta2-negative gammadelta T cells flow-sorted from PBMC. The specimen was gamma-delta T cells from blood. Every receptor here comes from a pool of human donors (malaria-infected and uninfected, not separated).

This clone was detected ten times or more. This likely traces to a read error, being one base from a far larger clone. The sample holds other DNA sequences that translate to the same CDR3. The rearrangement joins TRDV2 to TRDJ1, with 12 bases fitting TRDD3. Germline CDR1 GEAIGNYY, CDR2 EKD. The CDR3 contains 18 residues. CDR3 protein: CACDPVLGDTQDTDKLIF. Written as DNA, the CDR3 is TGTGCCTGTGACCCCGTACTGGGGGATACCCAGGACACCGACAAACTCATCTTT.

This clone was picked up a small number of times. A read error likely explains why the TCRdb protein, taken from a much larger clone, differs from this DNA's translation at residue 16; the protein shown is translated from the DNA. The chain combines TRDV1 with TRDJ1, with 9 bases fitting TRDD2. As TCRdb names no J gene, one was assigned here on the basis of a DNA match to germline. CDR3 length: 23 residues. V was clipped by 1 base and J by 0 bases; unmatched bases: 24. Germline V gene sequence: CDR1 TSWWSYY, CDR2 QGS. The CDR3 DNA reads TGTGCTCTTGGGGAACGGGGGCCTTCCTACACCCCATGGTACGATCCGTACACCGATAAACTCATCTTT. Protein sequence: CALGERGPSYTPWYDPYTDKLIF.

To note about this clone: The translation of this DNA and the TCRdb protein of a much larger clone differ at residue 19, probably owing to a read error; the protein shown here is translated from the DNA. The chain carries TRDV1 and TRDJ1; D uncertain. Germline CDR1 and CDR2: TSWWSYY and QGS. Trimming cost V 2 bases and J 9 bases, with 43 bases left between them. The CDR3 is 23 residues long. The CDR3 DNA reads TGTGCTCTTGGGGAAGACCCGTCCCCTCTCTATAAGTCATTCTCCCCGTACACCGAGGAACTCATCTTT. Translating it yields CALGEDPSPLYKSFSPYTEELIF.

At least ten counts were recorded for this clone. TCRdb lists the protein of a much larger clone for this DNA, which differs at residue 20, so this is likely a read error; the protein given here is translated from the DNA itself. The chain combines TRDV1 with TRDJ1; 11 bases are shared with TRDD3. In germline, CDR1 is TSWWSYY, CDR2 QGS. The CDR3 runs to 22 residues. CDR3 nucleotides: TGTGCTCTTGGGGCCCCTGTTGGGCCTGACTGGGGGATATTGACGTACACCGATAAACCCATCTTT. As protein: CALGAPVGPDWGILTYTDKPIF.

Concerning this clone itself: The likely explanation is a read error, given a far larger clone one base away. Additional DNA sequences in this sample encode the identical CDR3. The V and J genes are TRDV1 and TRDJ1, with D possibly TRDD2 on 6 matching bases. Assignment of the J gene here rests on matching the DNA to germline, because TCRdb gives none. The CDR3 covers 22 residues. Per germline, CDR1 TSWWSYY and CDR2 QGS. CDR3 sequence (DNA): TGTGCCCTCGGGAAGACCCCATTCTTCCTCACCAATTTAGCGTCTCCAACCGATAAACTCATCTTT. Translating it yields CALGKTPFFLTNLASPTDKLIF.

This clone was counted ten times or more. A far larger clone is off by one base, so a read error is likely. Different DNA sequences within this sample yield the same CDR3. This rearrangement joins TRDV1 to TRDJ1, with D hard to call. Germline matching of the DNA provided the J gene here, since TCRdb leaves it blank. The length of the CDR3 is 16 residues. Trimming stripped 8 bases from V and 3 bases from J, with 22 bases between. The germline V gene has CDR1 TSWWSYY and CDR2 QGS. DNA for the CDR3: TGTGCTCTTCTGACTGCAACAAGGAGTTCGGCCGATAAACTCATCTTT. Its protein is CALLTATRSSADKLIF.

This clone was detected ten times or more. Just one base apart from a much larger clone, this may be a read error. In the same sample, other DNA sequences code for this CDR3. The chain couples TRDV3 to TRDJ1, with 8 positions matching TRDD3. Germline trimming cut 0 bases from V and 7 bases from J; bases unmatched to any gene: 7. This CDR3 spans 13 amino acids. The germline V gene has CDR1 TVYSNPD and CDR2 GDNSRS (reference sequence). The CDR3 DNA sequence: TGTGCCTTTAGGCTGGGGATACAGTCTAAACTCATCTTT. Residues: CAFRLGIQSKLIF.

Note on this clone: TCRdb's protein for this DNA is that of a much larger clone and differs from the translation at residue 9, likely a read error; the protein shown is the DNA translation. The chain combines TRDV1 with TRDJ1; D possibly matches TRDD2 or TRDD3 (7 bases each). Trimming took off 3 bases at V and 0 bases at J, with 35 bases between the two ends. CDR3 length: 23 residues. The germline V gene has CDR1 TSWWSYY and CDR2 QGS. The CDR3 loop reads CALGDGLPPIIGGPREDTDKLIF. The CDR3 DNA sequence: TGTGCTCTTGGGGACGGCCTTCCTCCCATTATTGGGGGACCCAGGGAAGACACCGATAAACTCATCTTT.

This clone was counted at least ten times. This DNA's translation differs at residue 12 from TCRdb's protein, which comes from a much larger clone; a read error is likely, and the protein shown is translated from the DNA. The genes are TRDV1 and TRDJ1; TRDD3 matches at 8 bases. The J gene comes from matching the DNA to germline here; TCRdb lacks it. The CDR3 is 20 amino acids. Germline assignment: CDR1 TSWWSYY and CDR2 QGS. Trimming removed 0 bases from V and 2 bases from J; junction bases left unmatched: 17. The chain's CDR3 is CALGELGPLHHRGITDKLIF. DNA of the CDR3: TGTGCTCTTGGGGAACTGGGCCCACTTCACCACCGGGGGATAACCGATAAACTCATCTTT.

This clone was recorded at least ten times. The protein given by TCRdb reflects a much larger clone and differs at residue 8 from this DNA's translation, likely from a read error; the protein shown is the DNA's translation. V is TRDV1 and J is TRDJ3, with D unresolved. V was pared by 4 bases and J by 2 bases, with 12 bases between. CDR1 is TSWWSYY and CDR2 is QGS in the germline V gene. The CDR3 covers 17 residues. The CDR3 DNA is TGTGCTCTTGGGGTAAACCACATGCCCTGGGACACCCGACAGATGTTTTTC. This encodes CALGVNHMPWDTRQMFF.

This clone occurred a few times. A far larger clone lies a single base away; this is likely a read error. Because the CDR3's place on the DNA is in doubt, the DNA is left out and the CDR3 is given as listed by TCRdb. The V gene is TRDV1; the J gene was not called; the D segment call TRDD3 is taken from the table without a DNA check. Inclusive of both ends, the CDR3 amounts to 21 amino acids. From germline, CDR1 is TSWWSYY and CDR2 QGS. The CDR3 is CALGEQLVGWGIQGGTDKLIF.

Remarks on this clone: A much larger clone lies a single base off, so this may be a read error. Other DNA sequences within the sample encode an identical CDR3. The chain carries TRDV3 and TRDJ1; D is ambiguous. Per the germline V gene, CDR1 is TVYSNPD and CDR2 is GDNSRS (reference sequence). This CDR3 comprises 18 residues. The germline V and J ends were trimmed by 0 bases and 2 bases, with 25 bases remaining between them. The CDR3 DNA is TGTGCCTTTAGGTCTCCCGGTATGTTATTGGGAAGGACCGATAAACTCATCTTT. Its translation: CAFRSPGMLLGRTDKLIF.

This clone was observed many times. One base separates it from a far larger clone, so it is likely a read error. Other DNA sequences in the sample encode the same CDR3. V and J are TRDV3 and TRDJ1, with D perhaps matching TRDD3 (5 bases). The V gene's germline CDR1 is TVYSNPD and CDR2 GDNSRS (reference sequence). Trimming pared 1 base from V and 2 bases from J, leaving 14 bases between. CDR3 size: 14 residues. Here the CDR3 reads CAFTGGYGTDKLIF. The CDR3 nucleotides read TGTGCCTTTACCGGGGGGTACGGAACCGATAAACTCATCTTT. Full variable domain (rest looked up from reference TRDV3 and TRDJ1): CDKVTQSSPDQTVASGSEVVLLCTYDTVYSNPDLFWYRIRPDYSFQFVFYGDNSRSEGADFTQGRFSVKHILTQKAFHLVISPVRTEDSATYYCAFTGGYGTDKLIFGKGTRVTVEP.

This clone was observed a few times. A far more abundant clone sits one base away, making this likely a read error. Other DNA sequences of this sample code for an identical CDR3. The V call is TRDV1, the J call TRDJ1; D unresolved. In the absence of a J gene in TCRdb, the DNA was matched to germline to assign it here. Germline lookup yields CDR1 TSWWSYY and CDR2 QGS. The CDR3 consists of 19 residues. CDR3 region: CALGELESSRSFITDKLIF. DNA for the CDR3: TGTGCTCTTGGAGAACTAGAGTCGTCCCGGTCCTTTATTACCGATAAACTCATCTTT.

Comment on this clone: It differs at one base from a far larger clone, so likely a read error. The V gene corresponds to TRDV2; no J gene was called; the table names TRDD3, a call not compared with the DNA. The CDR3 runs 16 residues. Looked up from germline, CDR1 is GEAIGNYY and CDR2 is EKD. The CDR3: CACDPTKGLYTDKLIF. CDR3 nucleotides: TGTGCCTGTGACCCGACGAAGGGGTTGTACACCGATAAGCTCATCTTT.

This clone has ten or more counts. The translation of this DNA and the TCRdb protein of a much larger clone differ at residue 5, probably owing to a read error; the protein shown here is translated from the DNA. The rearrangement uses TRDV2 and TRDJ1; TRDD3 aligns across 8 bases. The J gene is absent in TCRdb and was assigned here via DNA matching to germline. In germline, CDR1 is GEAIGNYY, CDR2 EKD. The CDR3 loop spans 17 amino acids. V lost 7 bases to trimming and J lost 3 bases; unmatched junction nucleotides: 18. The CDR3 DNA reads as TGTGCCTGCGGACCGGGGGATATTTTTGGGTCCGCCGATAAACTCATCTTT. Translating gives CACGPGDIFGSADKLIF.

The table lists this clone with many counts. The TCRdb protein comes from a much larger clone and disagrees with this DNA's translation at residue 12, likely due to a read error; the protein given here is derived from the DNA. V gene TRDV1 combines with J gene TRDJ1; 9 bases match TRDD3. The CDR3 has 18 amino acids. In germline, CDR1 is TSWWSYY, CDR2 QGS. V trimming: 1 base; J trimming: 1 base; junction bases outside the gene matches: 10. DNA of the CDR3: TGTGCTCTTGGGGAACGGAAGTACTGGGGGACTCGCACCGATAAACTCATCTTT. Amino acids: CALGERKYWGTRTDKLIF.

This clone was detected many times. As DNA, the CDR3 is TGTGCTCTTGGGGAACAGGTTTACTTGTGGGGGATACCCAATCCCAGCCCGCCCACAGCACAACTCTTCTTT. Protein: CALGEQVYLWGIPNPSPPTAQLFF. The chain recombines TRDV1 with TRDJ2, with TRDD3 identical over 10 bases. Losses at the gene ends were 1 base for V and 5 bases for J; bases not matched to a gene: 28. The CDR3 covers 24 residues. Germline-derived CDR1 and CDR2 are TSWWSYY and QGS.

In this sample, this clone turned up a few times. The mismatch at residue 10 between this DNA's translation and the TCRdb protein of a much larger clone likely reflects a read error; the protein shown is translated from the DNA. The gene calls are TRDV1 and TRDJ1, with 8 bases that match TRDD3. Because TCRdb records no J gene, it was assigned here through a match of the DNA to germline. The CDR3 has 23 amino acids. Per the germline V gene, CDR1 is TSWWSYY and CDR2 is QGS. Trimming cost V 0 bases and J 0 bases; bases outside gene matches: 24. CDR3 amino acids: CALGELFSKGRMGDPPYTDKLIF. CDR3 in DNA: TGTGCTCTTGGGGAACTATTTTCTAAGGGTCGGATGGGGGATCCGCCTTACACCGATAAACTCATCTTT.

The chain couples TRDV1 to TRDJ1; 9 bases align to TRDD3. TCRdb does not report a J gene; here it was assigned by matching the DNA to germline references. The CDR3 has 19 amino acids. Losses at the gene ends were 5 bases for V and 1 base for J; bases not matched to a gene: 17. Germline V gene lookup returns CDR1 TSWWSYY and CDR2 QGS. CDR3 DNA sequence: TGTGCTCTTGGGAATCGCCAATCGGGGGGGGATACATCCACCGATAAACTCATCTTT. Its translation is CALGNRQSGGDTSTDKLIF.

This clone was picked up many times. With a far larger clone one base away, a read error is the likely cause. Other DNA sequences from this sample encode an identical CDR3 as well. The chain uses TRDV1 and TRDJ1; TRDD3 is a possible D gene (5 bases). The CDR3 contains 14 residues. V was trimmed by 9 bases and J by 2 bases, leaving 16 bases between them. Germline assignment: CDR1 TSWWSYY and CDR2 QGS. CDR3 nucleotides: TGTGCTCTGGTCCCCGTGGGGAGGACCGATAAACTCATCTTT. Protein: CALVPVGRTDKLIF.